This TCR beta chain was captured in a study of regulatory T cells. Overall study results and limits: Hydrophobic residues at CDR3 positions 6 and 7 were enriched in conventional CD4+ T cells of CD3G-deficient patients. In patients, unique TRB V-J pairs were restricted and V/J usage skewed, especially in Tregs.

Worth noting for this clone: Its specificity is not known.

The primer mix had 52 TRBV and 13 TRBJ primers. Profiled with immunoSEQ multiplex PCR; TCRdb holds only in-frame clones, not every one. The sample lists approximately 18,000 clones, approximately 80% occurring once. All CD3G-deficient patients showed autoimmunity, more severe in two. At testing, patients were 2 to 39 years old, with reduced naive and increased memory T-cell proportions. Sorting split CD4+ cells into CD25-high CD127-low Tregs and CD25-low CD127-high conventional T cells. J lost 5 bases, V lost 6 bases, and 6 bases had no gene match. CDR3 size: 14 residues. From germline, CDR1 is MNHNS and CDR2 SASEGT.

The chain joins TRBV6-1 to TRBJ2-2; 7 nucleotides line up with TRBD1. The receptor was derived from a person aged 25 to 39 with CD3G deficiency. Specimen: conventional CD4+ T cells sorted from blood. The CDR3 region has the DNA TGTGCCAGCAGCTTAAACAGGGGAACCGGGGAGCTGTTTTTT. Translation: CASSLNRGTGELFF.